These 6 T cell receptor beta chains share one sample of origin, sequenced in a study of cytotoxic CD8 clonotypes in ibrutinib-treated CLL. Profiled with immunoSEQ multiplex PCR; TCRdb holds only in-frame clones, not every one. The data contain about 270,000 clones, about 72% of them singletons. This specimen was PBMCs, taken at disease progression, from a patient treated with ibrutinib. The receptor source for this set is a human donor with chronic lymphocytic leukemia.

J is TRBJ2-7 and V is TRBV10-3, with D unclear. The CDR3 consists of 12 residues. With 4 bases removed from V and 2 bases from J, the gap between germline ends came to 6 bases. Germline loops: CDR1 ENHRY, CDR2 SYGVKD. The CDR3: CAISVGTYEQYF. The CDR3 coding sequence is TGTGCCATCAGTGTGGGCACCTACGAGCAGTACTTC.

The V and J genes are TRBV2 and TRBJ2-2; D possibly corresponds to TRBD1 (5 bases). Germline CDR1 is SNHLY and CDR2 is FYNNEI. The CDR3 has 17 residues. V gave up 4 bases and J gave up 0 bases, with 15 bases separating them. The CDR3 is CASSGYRLIANTGELFF. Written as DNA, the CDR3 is TGTGCCAGCAGTGGGTACAGGCTCATCGCGAACACCGGGGAGCTGTTTTTT.

This CDR3 is CASSKQGGTGELFF. In DNA form, the CDR3 reads TGTGCCAGCAGTAAACAGGGAGGCACCGGGGAGCTGTTTTTT. The chain combines TRBV6-5 with TRBJ2-2, with D perhaps given as TRBD1 or TRBD2 (6 bases each). CDR3 length: 14 amino acids. Trimming removed 5 bases from V and 4 bases from J, with 11 bases in between. Germline V gene data show CDR1 as MNHEY and CDR2 as SVGAGI.

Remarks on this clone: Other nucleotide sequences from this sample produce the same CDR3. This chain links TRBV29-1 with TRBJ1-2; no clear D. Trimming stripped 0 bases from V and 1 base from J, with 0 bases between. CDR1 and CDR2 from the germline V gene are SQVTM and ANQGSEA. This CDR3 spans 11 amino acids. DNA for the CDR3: TGCAGCGTTGAAGATAACTATGGCTACACCTTC. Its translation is CSVEDNYGYTF.

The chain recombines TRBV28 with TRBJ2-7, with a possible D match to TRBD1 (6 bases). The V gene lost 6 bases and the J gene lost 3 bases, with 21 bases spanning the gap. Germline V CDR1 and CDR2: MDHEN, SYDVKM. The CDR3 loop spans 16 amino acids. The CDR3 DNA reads TGTGCCAGCAGCTATTACTGGACAGTCCTCTACTACGAGCAGTACTTC. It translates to CASSYYWTVLYYEQYF.

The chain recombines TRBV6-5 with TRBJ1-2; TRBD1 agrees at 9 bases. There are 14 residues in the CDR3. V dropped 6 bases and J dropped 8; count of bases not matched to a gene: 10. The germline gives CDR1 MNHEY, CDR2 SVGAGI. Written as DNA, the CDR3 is TGTGCCAGCAGCATTGAACAGGGGGCTGGGGGCTACACCTTC. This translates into CASSIEQGAGGYTF.